The clone carrying this T cell receptor (beta chain) was detected only a few times. The V and J ends lost 0 bases and 0 bases respectively, with 15 bases between them. CDR3 length: 19 residues. The germline V gene has CDR1 SEHNR and CDR2 FQNEAQ (reference sequence). Donors, without exception, were Caucasian adults residing in Nashville, Tennessee. Measured with immunoSEQ multiplex PCR; TCRdb has only the in-frame clones, and not every one. The table lists about 1 million clones, approximately 70% of them singletons. This record comes from a study of shared clonotypes between healthy human individuals.

The genes are TRBV7-9 and TRBJ2-6; TRBD1 is a possible D gene (6 bases). The TCR was taken from a man aged 18 to 29 in good health. The sample was memory CD4+ T cells sorted from blood. Subset defined: CD45RA-negative fraction. The CDR3 nucleotides read TGTGCCAGCAGCTTAGCGGGGGCATCAGGCTCCTCTGGGGCCAACGTCCTGACTTTC. Translating gives CASSLAGASGSSGANVLTF.